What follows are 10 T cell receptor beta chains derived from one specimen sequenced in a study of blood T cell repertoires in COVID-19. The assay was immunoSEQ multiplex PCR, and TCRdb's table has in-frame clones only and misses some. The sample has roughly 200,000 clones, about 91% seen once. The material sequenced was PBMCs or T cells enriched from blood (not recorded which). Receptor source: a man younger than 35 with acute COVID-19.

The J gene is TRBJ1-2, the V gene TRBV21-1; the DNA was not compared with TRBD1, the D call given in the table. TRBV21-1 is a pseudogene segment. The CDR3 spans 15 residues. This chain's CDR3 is CASSKARTPNYGYTF. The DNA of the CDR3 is TGTGCCAGCAGCAAAGCGAGGACACCTAACTATGGCTACACCTTC.

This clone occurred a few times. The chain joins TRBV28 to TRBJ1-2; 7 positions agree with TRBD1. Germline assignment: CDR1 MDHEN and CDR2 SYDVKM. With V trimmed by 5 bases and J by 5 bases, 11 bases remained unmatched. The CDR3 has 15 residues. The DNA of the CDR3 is TGTGCCAGCAGTCGACAGGGCGCAGGCGTTTATGGCTACACCTTC. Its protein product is CASSRQGAGVYGYTF.

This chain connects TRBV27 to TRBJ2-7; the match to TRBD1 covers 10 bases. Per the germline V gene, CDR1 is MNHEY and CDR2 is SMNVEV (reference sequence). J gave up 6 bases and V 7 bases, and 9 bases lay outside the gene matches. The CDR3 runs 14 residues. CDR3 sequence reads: CASIPGQGISEQYF. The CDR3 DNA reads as TGTGCCAGCATTCCGGGACAGGGGATTAGCGAGCAGTACTTC.

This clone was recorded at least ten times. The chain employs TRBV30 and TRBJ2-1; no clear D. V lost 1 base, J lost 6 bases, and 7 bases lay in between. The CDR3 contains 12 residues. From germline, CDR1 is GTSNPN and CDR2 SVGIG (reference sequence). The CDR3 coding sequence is TGTGCCTGGAGTGGTGGTAGCAATGAGCAGTTCTTC. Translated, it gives CAWSGGSNEQFF.

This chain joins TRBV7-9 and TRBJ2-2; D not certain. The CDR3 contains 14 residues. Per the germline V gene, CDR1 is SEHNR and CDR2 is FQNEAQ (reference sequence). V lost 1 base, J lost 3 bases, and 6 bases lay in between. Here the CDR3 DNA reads TGTGCCAGCAGCTTAGAGGCGGACACCGGGGAGCTGTTTTTT. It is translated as CASSLEADTGELFF. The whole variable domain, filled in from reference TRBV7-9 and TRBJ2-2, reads DTGVSQNPRHKITKRGQNVTFRCDPISEHNRLYWYRQTLGQGPEFLTYFQNEAQLEKSRLLSDRFSAERPKGSFSTLEIQRTEQGDSAMYLCASSLEADTGELFFGEGSRLTVL.

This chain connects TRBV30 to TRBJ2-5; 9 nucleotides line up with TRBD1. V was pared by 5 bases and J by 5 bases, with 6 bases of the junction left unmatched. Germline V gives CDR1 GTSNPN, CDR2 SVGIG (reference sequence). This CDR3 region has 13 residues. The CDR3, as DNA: TGTGCCTGGGGGACAGGGAGAAGGGAGACCCAGTACTTC. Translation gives CAWGTGRRETQYF.

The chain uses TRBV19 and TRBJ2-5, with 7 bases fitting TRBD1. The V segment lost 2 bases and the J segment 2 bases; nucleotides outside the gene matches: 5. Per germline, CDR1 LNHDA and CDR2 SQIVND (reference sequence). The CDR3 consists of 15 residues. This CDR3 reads CASSILWDRQETQYF. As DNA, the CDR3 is TGTGCCAGTAGTATACTGTGGGACAGACAAGAGACCCAGTACTTC.

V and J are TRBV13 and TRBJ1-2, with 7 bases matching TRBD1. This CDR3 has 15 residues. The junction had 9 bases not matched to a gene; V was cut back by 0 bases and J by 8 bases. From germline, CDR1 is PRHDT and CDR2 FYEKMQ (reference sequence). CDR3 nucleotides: TGTGCCAGCAGCTTAGGTAGACAGGGACCGCCCGGCTACACCTTC. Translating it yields CASSLGRQGPPGYTF.

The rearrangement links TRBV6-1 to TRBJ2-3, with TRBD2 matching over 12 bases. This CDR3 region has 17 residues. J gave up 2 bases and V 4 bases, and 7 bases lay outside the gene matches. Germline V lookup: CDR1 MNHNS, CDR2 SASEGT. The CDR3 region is CASSALAGGSNTDTQYF. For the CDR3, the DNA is TGTGCCAGCAGTGCACTAGCGGGAGGTTCGAACACAGATACGCAGTATTTT.

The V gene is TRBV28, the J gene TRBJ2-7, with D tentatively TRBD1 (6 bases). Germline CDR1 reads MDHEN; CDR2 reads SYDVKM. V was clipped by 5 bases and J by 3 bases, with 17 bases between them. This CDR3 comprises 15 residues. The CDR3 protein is CASSTVGTQGYEQYF. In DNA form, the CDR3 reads TGTGCCAGCAGTACAGTGGGCACACAGGGCTACGAGCAGTACTTC.